This T cell receptor (beta chain) derives from a study of T cell responses to AZD1222 COVID-19 vaccine. Sequenced by immunoSEQ multiplex PCR; TCRdb stores in-frame clones only, minus some. The table records 90,000 or so clones, roughly 84% of them present only once. Whole-study findings and limits: Donors were chiefly white British, with a greater number of females, and clonal diversity was perhaps underestimated. Spike-specific TCRs gained breadth and depth after people received two AZD1222 doses. The peak T cell response came first, and repertoires were sampled only after it.

Concerning this clone: Its specificity is unknown.

This CDR3 contains 13 residues. Germline V gene data show CDR1 as MNHEY and CDR2 as SMNVEV (reference sequence). V lost 0 bases, J lost 10 bases, and 12 bases lay in between. Sequenced here: peripheral blood, sampled on day 0 of AZD1222 vaccination. This receptor was obtained from an adult in good health. This sequence joins TRBV27 and TRBJ1-1; D unclear. The CDR3 protein is CASSLSLGGRAFF. For the CDR3, the DNA is TGTGCCAGCAGTTTATCGTTGGGCGGGAGAGCTTTCTTT.